This paragraph reports one TCR beta chain. Its specificity is unknown. Germline trimming cut 1 base from V and 6 bases from J; bases unmatched to any gene: 8. Germline CDR1 is SGHAT and CDR2 is FQNNGV. This CDR3 spans 15 amino acids. This sample was taken from a study of cytomegalovirus exposure and HLA in healthy donors. Notes on the study in general: Among the most significant clusters, several appeared linked to common viral pathogens in a later analysis. There were some V segments, including TRBV6-2 and TRBV6-3, excluded as indistinguishable. Per published accounts, TCR beta sequences correctly predicted the HLA-A and HLA-B alleles of most subjects. CMV serostatus was the only immune exposure information that was available.

The primer mix had 60 Vbeta and 13 Jbeta primers. Using immunoSEQ multiplex PCR, the repertoire was profiled, and TCRdb retains in-frame clones only, with some absent. In the table there are 240,000 or so clones, 82% of which are singletons. Sequencing was done on a sample of PBMCs. This chain connects TRBV11-2 to TRBJ2-7, with 8 bases lining up with TRBD2. The sequence was obtained from a woman in her 40s in good health and CMV-seropositive. As DNA, the CDR3 is TGTGCCAGCAGCTTAGTAGCAGCGGGGGTCCCCGAGCAGTACTTC. Translating it yields CASSLVAAGVPEQYF. Full variable domain (missing parts from reference TRBV11-2 and TRBJ2-7): EAGVAQSPRYKIIEKRQSVAFWCNPISGHATLYWYQQILGQGPKLLIQFQNNGVVDDSQLPKDRFSAERLKGVDSTLKIQPAKLEDSAVYLCASSLVAAGVPEQYFGPGTRLTVT.